Included here is one TCR beta chain sequence, with context. The target antigen is unknown. The data originate from a study of CXCR3-negative and CXCR3-positive naive CD8 T cells. Germline loops: CDR1 SQVTM, CDR2 ANQGSEA. The CDR3 runs 16 residues. Each TRB cDNA library was prepared by 5' RACE (with UMI labels). TCRdb reanalyzed the 5' RACE reads, giving one entry per CDR3 protein sequence and no DNA. The sample table includes 45,000 to 70,000 distinct CDR3 sequences. Study observations and caveats: For naive cells, CXCR3-negative and CXCR3-positive subsets had similar TRBV-TRBJ usage; for memory cells, usage differed. From TRB CDR3 properties, TCR strength was inferred; surface CD5 did not differ between naive subsets.

V and J are TRBV29-1 and TRBJ1-2; the TRBD1 assignment by TCRdb is unverifiable without DNA. This receptor was obtained from a human donor in good health. Some clones in this sample may be carry-over from other donors' samples. Sample: memory CD8+ T cells from blood. CDR3 in amino acids: CSVGLNDGQGIYGYTF. Full variable domain (outside the CDR3, taken from reference TRBV29-1 and TRBJ1-2): SAVISQKPSRDICQRGTSLTIQCQVDSQVTMMFWYRQQPGQSLTLIATANQGSEATYESGFVIDKFPISRPNLTFSTLTVSNMSPEDSSIYLCSVGLNDGQGIYGYTFGSGTRLTVV.